What follows are 19 T cell receptor beta chains derived from one specimen sequenced in a study of cytomegalovirus exposure and HLA in healthy donors. Both 60 Vbeta primers and 13 Jbeta primers went into the PCR. Profiled with immunoSEQ multiplex PCR; TCRdb holds only in-frame clones, not every one. The repertoire holds fewer than 150,000 clones, with 80% as singletons. The sequenced sample consisted of PBMCs. The receptors shown here come from a man aged 30-40 years in good health and CMV-seronegative.

The CDR3 sequence: CASSTPAGGHDEQFF. In DNA, the CDR3 is TGTGCCAGCAGTACCCCAGCGGGAGGGCACGATGAGCAGTTCTTC. V is TRBV28 and J is TRBJ2-1; 10 nucleotides align to TRBD2. With 5 bases clipped from V and 8 bases from J, the junction kept 9 bases outside the gene matches. The CDR3 runs to 15 residues. Germline V lookup: CDR1 MDHEN, CDR2 SYDVKM. Variable domain in full (rest from reference TRBV28 and TRBJ2-1): DVKVTQSSRYLVKRTGEKVFLECVQDMDHENMFWYRQDPGLGLRLIYFSYDVKMKEKGDIPEGYSVSREKKERFSLILESASTNQTSMYLCASSTPAGGHDEQFFGPGTRLTVL.

The chain uses TRBV5-1 and TRBJ2-7; unclear D gene. Trimming took 1 base from V and 4 from J, leaving 9 bases between them. CDR3 length equals 13 residues. The germline gives CDR1 SGHRS, CDR2 YFSETQ. CDR3 region: CASSLSSGYEQYF. CDR3 DNA sequence: TGCGCCAGCAGCTTGTCATCGGGTTACGAGCAGTACTTC.

This clone was seen a few times. V gene TRBV6-5 combines with J gene TRBJ2-7, with 9 bases that match TRBD1. Germline V CDR1 and CDR2: MNHEY, SVGAGI. J lost 4 bases, V lost 6 bases, and 7 bases had no gene match. The CDR3 totals 14 residues. The CDR3 DNA is TGTGCCAGCAGCGCGACGACAGGGGGATACGAGCAGTACTTC. Translation gives CASSATTGGYEQYF.

The chain combines TRBV4-1 with TRBJ1-3; the D gene is possibly TRBD1 (5 bases). The CDR3 has 13 residues. The germline CDR1 and CDR2 sequences are MGHRA and YSYEKL. With 1 base removed from V and 7 bases from J, the gap between germline ends came to 8 bases. The CDR3 loop reads CASSQGRGNTIYF. The CDR3 coding sequence is TGCGCCAGCAGCCAAGGTCGGGGGAACACCATATATTTT.

V is TRBV28 and J is TRBJ1-2; 8 bases align to TRBD1. J lost 6 bases, V lost 6 bases, and 3 bases had no gene match. Germline assignment: CDR1 MDHEN and CDR2 SYDVKM. The CDR3 has 12 residues. CDR3 amino acids: CASRTGGDGYTF. The CDR3, as DNA: TGTGCCAGCAGAACAGGGGGGGATGGCTACACCTTC.

This clone has just one count. The J gene is TRBJ2-7, the V gene TRBV18, with D maybe TRBD1 (6 bases). The CDR3 spans 14 residues. CDR1 KGHSH and CDR2 LQKENI come from the germline V gene. Trimming removed 6 bases at V and 0 bases at J, with 12 bases between. The CDR3 DNA is TGTGCCAGCTCCCGGGACACCAGCTCCTACGAGCAGTACTTC. It translates to CASSRDTSSYEQYF. The variable domain in full, completed from reference TRBV18 and TRBJ2-7, reads NAGVMQNPRHLVRRRGQEARLRCSPMKGHSHVYWYRQLPEEGLKFMVYLQKENIIDESGMPKERFSAEFPKEGPSILRIQQVVRGDSAAYFCASSRDTSSYEQYFGPGTRLTVT.

J is TRBJ1-4 and V is TRBV6-6; maybe TRBD1 (5 bases). The germline CDR1 and CDR2 sequences are MNHNY and SVGAGI (reference sequence). The CDR3 contains 13 residues. V lost 10 bases and J 13 bases, leaving 22 bases between the germline ends. The CDR3 sequence: CATEWRQSGGLFF. The CDR3 region has the DNA TGTGCCACCGAATGGCGACAGTCGGGAGGACTGTTTTTT.

This rearrangement joins TRBV21-1 to TRBJ2-2; the table names TRBD2, a call not compared with the DNA. TRBV21-1 is a pseudogene segment. This CDR3 has 14 residues. CDR3 region: CASSTLGPPGELFF. In DNA form, the CDR3 reads TGTGCCAGCAGCACCCTAGGCCCCCCCGGGGAGCTGTTTTTT.

The V and J genes are TRBV27 and TRBJ1-2; 7 bases match TRBD1. The V gene's germline CDR1 is MNHEY and CDR2 SMNVEV (reference sequence). The CDR3 runs to 14 residues. V was clipped by 6 bases and J by 7 bases; unmatched bases: 11. The CDR3 protein is CASSPGGSLGGYTF. CDR3 bases: TGTGCCAGCAGCCCAGGGGGATCCCTTGGTGGCTACACCTTC.

This chain links TRBV4-1 with TRBJ2-3; TRBD2 aligns across 11 bases. Germline V gene data show CDR1 as MGHRA and CDR2 as YSYEKL. This CDR3 has 19 amino acids. With 1 base clipped from V and 8 bases from J, the junction kept 17 bases outside the gene matches. The CDR3 DNA sequence: TGCGCCAGCAGCCAAGGACTAGCGGGACGGACCCTCCAGGTTGGTACGCAGTATTTT. Translated: CASSQGLAGRTLQVGTQYF.

The CDR3, as DNA: TGTGCCAGCAGTTGGACAGGACAGACTTCGGATGGCTACACCTTC. It specifies CASSWTGQTSDGYTF. The chain combines TRBV6-5 with TRBJ1-2; 7 positions agree with TRBD1. V was pared by 4 bases and J by 6 bases, with 11 bases of the junction left unmatched. There are 15 residues in the CDR3. Germline V CDR1 and CDR2: MNHEY, SVGAGI.

In this sample, this clone turned up a few times. Other DNA sequences in this specimen translate into the identical CDR3. J is TRBJ1-1 and V is TRBV6-5, with a tentative D call TRBD1 (5 bases). Germline loops: CDR1 MNHEY, CDR2 SVGAGI. Trimming cost V 6 bases and J 5 bases, with 13 bases left between them. This CDR3 is 13 amino acids long. CDR3 bases: TGTGCCAGCAGCCACGGGGGGGGAACTGAAGCTTTCTTT. It yields the protein CASSHGGGTEAFF.

The chain recombines TRBV5-1 with TRBJ1-1; possibly TRBD1 for D (6 bases). The germline gives CDR1 SGHRS, CDR2 YFSETQ. With 0 bases removed from V and 4 bases from J, the gap between germline ends came to 22 bases. This CDR3 contains 18 residues. DNA for the CDR3: TGCGCCAGCAGCTTGGGGACAGCCCTAGAGCTCCGGAGCACTGAAGCTTTCTTT. It is translated as CASSLGTALELRSTEAFF.

The gene calls are TRBV5-6 and TRBJ1-4; 7 positions agree with TRBD1. This CDR3 has 16 residues. After removal of 3 bases from V and 4 bases from J, the junction contained 9 bases not matched to a gene. Germline CDR1 is SGHDT and CDR2 is YYEEEE. The CDR3 protein is CASSWWTGLVNEKLFF. For the CDR3, the DNA is TGTGCCAGCAGCTGGTGGACAGGTCTTGTTAATGAAAAACTGTTTTTT.

The chain uses TRBV19 and TRBJ1-5; D may be TRBD1 (6 bases). V lost 8 bases to trimming and J lost 3 bases, with 11 bases between them. Germline V lookup: CDR1 LNHDA, CDR2 SQIVND (reference sequence). The CDR3 covers 13 residues. This CDR3 reads CASAQGHNQPQHF. The CDR3 DNA sequence: TGTGCCAGTGCCCAGGGGCACAATCAGCCCCAGCATTTT. Full variable domain (rest looked up from reference TRBV19 and TRBJ1-5): DGGITQSPKYLFRKEGQNVTLSCEQNLNHDAMYWYRQDPGQGLRLIYYSQIVNDFQKGDIAEGYSVSREKKESFPLTVTSAQKNPTAFYLCASAQGHNQPQHFGDGTRLSIL.

The rearrangement uses TRBV11-2 and TRBJ2-3; tentatively, D is TRBD2 (6 bases). Germline loops: CDR1 SGHAT, CDR2 FQNNGV. Trimming took 4 bases from V and 5 from J, leaving 13 bases between them. The CDR3 extends over 14 amino acids. The CDR3 reads CASSWDRLGDTQYF. The DNA for the CDR3 is TGTGCCAGCAGCTGGGACCGACTAGGAGATACGCAGTATTTT. The variable domain in full, with the rest retrieved from reference TRBV11-2 and TRBJ2-3, is EAGVAQSPRYKIIEKRQSVAFWCNPISGHATLYWYQQILGQGPKLLIQFQNNGVVDDSQLPKDRFSAERLKGVDSTLKIQPAKLEDSAVYLCASSWDRLGDTQYFGPGTRLTVL.

The chain links TRBV30 to TRBJ1-2, with D possibly TRBD1 on 6 matching bases. CDR1 is GTSNPN, CDR2 SVGIG, per germline (reference sequence). CDR3 size: 15 residues. Trimming cost V 4 bases and J 4 bases, with 19 bases left between them. Here the CDR3 reads CAWIKRRGGFYGYTF. The CDR3 nucleotides are TGTGCCTGGATCAAAAGGCGGGGGGGCTTCTATGGCTACACCTTC.

This clone showed up just a few times. The V and J genes are TRBV10-3 and TRBJ1-3; D is unresolved. V lost 5 bases and J lost 2, with 10 bases in between. The CDR3 is 14 amino acids. The V gene's germline CDR1 is ENHRY and CDR2 SYGVKD. The CDR3 coding sequence is TGTGCCATCAGTCGAGGTGGTGCTGGAAACACCATATATTTT. Its protein is CAISRGGAGNTIYF.

For this clone: At one end, the junction sequence differs from germline, possibly due to a read error. The J gene is TRBJ1-1, the V gene TRBV6-1, with D hard to call. The CDR3 contains 13 residues. CDR1 and CDR2 from the germline V gene are MNHNS and SASEGT. CDR3 sequence: CASSDAGNAEAFF. The CDR3 nucleotides read TGTGCCAGCAGTGATGCGGGGAACGCTGAAGCTTTCTTT.